What follows are 4 T cell receptor beta chains derived from one specimen sequenced in a study of CD8+ T cells in alopecia areata. cDNA prepared by RNA extraction and subsequent reverse transcription served as the template for sequencing. Only in-frame clones appear in the TCRdb table, and some are missing; sequencing was by immunoSEQ multiplex PCR. Here the sample spans around 120,000 clones, about 50% being singletons. Sequenced: NKG2D-low CD8+ T cells sorted from blood. Receptors originate from a human donor with alopecia areata.

This sequence joins TRBV29-1 and TRBJ2-7, with D possibly being TRBD1 or TRBD2 (5 bases each). In germline, CDR1 is SQVTM, CDR2 ANQGSEA. This CDR3 region has 14 residues. V was pared by 6 bases and J by 0 bases, with 15 bases between. The CDR3 coding sequence is TGCAGCGTCCGCGGTGGGACGGCCTCCTACGAGCAGTACTTC. It yields the protein CSVRGGTASYEQYF.

This clone came up a few times. CDR3 residues: CSVVGPGANVLTF. CDR3 nucleotides: TGCAGCGTTGTGGGCCCCGGGGCCAACGTCCTGACTTTC. The J gene is TRBJ2-6, the V gene TRBV29-1; the D is unclear. Germline CDR1 SQVTM, CDR2 ANQGSEA. The CDR3 has 13 amino acids. Trimming left V 4 bases short and J 4 bases short, with 8 bases between.

The sample holds one count of this clone. The CDR3 DNA sequence: TGTGCCAGCAGCGTAGGCGGACTAGCGGGAGTGAGCTCCTACGAGCAGTACTTC. Its translation is CASSVGGLAGVSSYEQYF. The rearrangement joins TRBV9 to TRBJ2-7; TRBD2 agrees at 13 bases. CDR1 is SGDLS and CDR2 is YYNGEE in the germline V gene. This CDR3 region has 18 residues. The V segment lost 0 bases and the J segment 0 bases; nucleotides outside the gene matches: 6. Combining the CDR3 with reference TRBV9 and TRBJ2-7 gives the whole variable domain DSGVTQTPKHLITATGQRVTLRCSPRSGDLSVYWYQQSLDQGLQFLIQYYNGEERAKGNILERFSAQQFPDLHSELNLSSLELGDSALYFCASSVGGLAGVSSYEQYFGPGTRLTVT.

This chain uses TRBV28 with TRBJ1-2; the D is unclear. The CDR3 is 9 residues long. Germline values: CDR1 MDHEN, CDR2 SYDVKM. V was trimmed by 5 bases and J by 10 bases, leaving 5 bases between them. The CDR3 DNA sequence: TGTGCCAGCAGTCCCCCCTACACCTTC. This codes for CASSPPYTF.